This entry lists 20 T cell receptor beta chains sequenced from one sample in a study of glioma-infiltrating T cells. Amplification of TCR alpha and beta CDR3 regions from RNA used iRepertoire nested multiplex PCR. TCRdb passed the multiplex PCR reads through MiXCR, listing each CDR3 protein once. The sample shows approximately 130,000 distinct CDR3 sequences, 24% of them seen only once. The material sequenced was glioma tissue, nonneoplastic brain tissue, or PBMCs (not recorded which). These receptors all come from a human donor with low-grade glioma or glioblastoma, undergoing nonglioma brain surgery, or in good health (not recorded which).

This clonotype was observed a handful of times. The chain links TRBV6-7 to TRBJ2-7; a weak D match, TRBD2 (7 bases). Being an ORF, TRBV6-7 has a function that is uncertain. The CDR3 covers 15 residues. V shed 6 bases and J shed 0 bases, with 15 bases lying between them. CDR3 in amino acids: CASRPGERGSYEQYV. CDR3 DNA: TGTGCCAGCAGGCCAGGGGAGCGGGGCTCCTACGAGCAGTACGTC.

The J gene is TRBJ2-7, the V gene TRBV6-1; 10 bases line up with TRBD1. The CDR3 has 16 amino acids. With 5 bases clipped from V and 1 base from J, the junction kept 8 bases outside the gene matches. CDR1 is MNHNS, CDR2 SASEGT, per germline. The CDR3 nucleotides read TGTGCCAGCAGTATGCCCCGGGACAGGGGATCCTACGAGCAGTACGTC. Translated, it gives CASSMPRDRGSYEQYV.

This clonotype came up once. One end of the junction varies from germline; a read error may be responsible. This chain joins TRBV2 and TRBJ1-1, with 8 bases that match TRBD1. The CDR3 consists of 14 residues. CDR1 and CDR2 from the germline V gene are SNHLY and FYNNEI. The CDR3 DNA reads TGTGCCAGCAGCCGCGACAGGGGAGCCACTGAAGCTTCCTTT. Its protein is CASSRDRGATEASF.

This clonotype was found a few times. The rearrangement joins TRBV2 to TRBJ2-3, with 7 positions matching TRBD1. The CDR3 extends over 14 amino acids. The J segment lost 3 bases and the V segment lost 6 bases, leaving 6 bases of the junction unmatched. In germline, CDR1 is SNHLY, CDR2 FYNNEI. CDR3 nucleotide sequence: TGTGCCAGCAGCTCGGACAGGCTGACAGATACGCAGTATTTT. Protein sequence: CASSSDRLTDTQYF.

The rearrangement joins TRBV9 to TRBJ2-5; the match to TRBD2 covers 9 bases. The CDR3 has 13 amino acids. J was trimmed by 5 bases and V by 3 bases; bases with no gene match: 2. CDR1 is SGDLS, CDR2 YYNGEE, per germline. CDR3 in DNA: TGTGCCAGCAGCGCTAGCGGGGTGGAGACCCAGTACTTC. Translation gives CASSASGVETQYF.

The table lists this clonotype with many counts. The rearrangement uses TRBV27 and TRBJ1-2; D is unresolved. The CDR3 loop spans 14 amino acids. V lost 6 bases and J 6 bases, leaving 17 bases between the germline ends. Germline assignment: CDR1 MNHEY and CDR2 SMNVEV (reference sequence). The CDR3 DNA follows: TGTGCCAGCAGACAACACTCCCCGAGGGATGGCTACACCTTC. Protein product: CASRQHSPRDGYTF.

The rearrangement uses TRBV20-1 and TRBJ2-1, with D tentatively TRBD2 (6 bases). Germline V lookup: CDR1 DFQATT, CDR2 SNEGSKA (reference sequence). The CDR3 spans 13 residues. Trimming shortened V by 5 bases and J by 5 bases, and 13 bases separated the two germline ends. The CDR3 region has the DNA TGCAGTGCTTCAGGGACTGTCGACAATGAGCAGTTCTTC. This codes for CSASGTVDNEQFF.

This clonotype was observed a few times. The chain is built from TRBV7-6 and TRBJ2-7; 13 bases fit TRBD2. This CDR3 is built from 15 residues. Germline V gene sequence: CDR1 SGHVS, CDR2 FNYEAQ. The ends lost 5 bases at V and 3 bases at J; junction bases unmatched: 4. The CDR3 coding sequence is TGTGCCAGCAGCGAGGGGACTAGCGGGGTCTACGAGCAGTACGTC. This codes for CASSEGTSGVYEQYV.

This clonotype has more than one count but fewer than ten. The V and J genes are TRBV4-2 and TRBJ1-1, with D uncertain. Germline V gene lookup returns CDR1 LGHNA and CDR2 YNFKEQ. Trimming took 0 bases from V and 9 from J, leaving 11 bases between them. This CDR3 has 13 residues. The chain's CDR3 is CASSQDKPDQAFF. The CDR3, as DNA: TGTGCCAGCAGCCAAGACAAGCCGGATCAAGCTTTCTTT.

This clonotype was recorded a few times. The chain has TRBV7-6 and TRBJ1-1; a weak D match, TRBD1 (5 bases). Trimming left V 2 bases short and J 11 bases short, with 15 bases between. The CDR3 is 13 amino acids. The germline V gene has CDR1 SGHVS and CDR2 FNYEAQ. The CDR3 loop reads CASSLPEGAAAFF. The CDR3 nucleotides read TGTGCCAGCAGCTTACCGGAAGGGGCGGCCGCTTTCTTT.

The chain uses TRBV2 and TRBJ2-5; tentative D call: TRBD1 (6 bases). The CDR3 length is 13 residues. V lost 5 bases and J 4 bases, leaving 11 bases between the germline ends. Germline V gives CDR1 SNHLY, CDR2 FYNNEI. The CDR3 spells CASSTGLGETQYF. The CDR3 DNA is TGTGCCAGCAGTACAGGGTTAGGAGAGACCCAGTACTTC.

The V and J genes are TRBV20-1 and TRBJ2-1; 9 bases line up with TRBD2. After removal of 0 bases from V and 1 base from J, the junction contained 16 bases not matched to a gene. CDR3 length: 20 residues. Germline V lookup: CDR1 DFQATT, CDR2 SNEGSKA (reference sequence). This CDR3 reads CSARDLVSASGEGSYNEQFF. The CDR3 DNA reads TGCAGTGCTAGAGATCTTGTTTCGGCTAGCGGGGAGGGTTCCTACAATGAGCAGTTCTTC.

The table lists this clonotype with many counts. The chain uses TRBV6-1 and TRBJ1-4; D remains unclear. The CDR3 runs to 15 residues. CDR1 and CDR2 from the germline V gene are MNHNS and SASEGT. The ends were cut back, 4 bases at V and 6 bases at J, with 15 bases in the middle. CDR3 protein: CASSAERNLDEKLFF. In DNA form, the CDR3 reads TGTGCCAGCAGTGCCGAGAGGAATCTAGATGAAAAACTGTTTTTT.

This clonotype was recorded at least ten times. The gene calls are TRBV6-1 and TRBJ2-3, with D possibly being TRBD1 or TRBD2 (6 bases each). Looked up from germline, CDR1 is MNHNS and CDR2 is SASEGT. V lost 6 bases and J lost 12, with 16 bases in between. The CDR3 covers 12 residues. In nucleotides, the CDR3 is TGTGCCAGCAGCGAACGGGGGCCGCCACAGTATTTT. Its protein is CASSERGPPQYF.

J is TRBJ2-5 and V is TRBV4-1; TRBD2 matches at 7 bases. The CDR3 consists of 16 residues. Germline-derived CDR1 and CDR2 are MGHRA and YSYEKL. Trimming removed 0 bases from V and 3 bases from J; junction bases left unmatched: 7. For the CDR3, the DNA is TGCGCCAGCAGCCAAGATCCTAGCGGAGGGGAAGAGACCCAGTACTTC. Protein product: CASSQDPSGGEETQYF.

Concerning this clonotype itself: At one boundary the junction diverges from the germline segment, which might be a read error. The CDR3 region is CAGSQRGQNYGYTF. CDR3 in DNA: TGCGCCGGCAGCCAACGGGGACAGAACTATGGCTACACCTTC. This chain connects TRBV4-1 to TRBJ1-2; 7 nucleotides match TRBD1. CDR3 length: 14 amino acids. CDR1 and CDR2 (germline): MGHRA, YSYEKL.

This clonotype was picked up many times. The chain links TRBV6-1 to TRBJ1-1; TRBD1 matches 7 bases. V was clipped by 6 bases and J by 2 bases; unmatched bases: 6. The V gene's germline CDR1 is MNHNS and CDR2 SASEGT. The CDR3 runs to 14 residues. The CDR3 loop reads CASRRQGGNTEAFF. The CDR3, as DNA: TGTGCCAGCAGAAGACAGGGAGGAAACACTGAAGCTTTCTTT.

Points on this clonotype: An end of the junction does not agree with germline; a read error may underlie this. The chain joins TRBV18 to TRBJ1-3, with a weak D call TRBD1 (5 bases). Germline CDR1 is KGHSH and CDR2 is LQKENI. This CDR3 is 15 amino acids long. CDR3 sequence reads: CANSPDKYSGNTIYF. Here the CDR3 DNA reads TGTGCCAACTCACCGGACAAGTACTCTGGAAACACCATATATTTT.

This clonotype appeared a few times. V gene TRBV2 combines with J gene TRBJ2-3, with TRBD2 matching over 12 bases. The CDR3 runs 15 residues. The germline gives CDR1 SNHLY, CDR2 FYNNEI. J gave up 3 bases and V 10 bases, and 8 bases lay outside the gene matches. CDR3: CATRITSGGTDTQYF. The CDR3 DNA follows: TGTGCCACTCGAATAACTAGCGGGGGGACAGATACGCAGTATTTT.

As for this clonotype: At one end, the junction sequence differs from germline, possibly due to a read error. The V and J genes are TRBV6-9 and TRBJ1-4; 9 positions agree with TRBD1. CDR3 length: 14 amino acids. Germline CDR1 and CDR2: MNHGY and SVAAGI. CDR3 loop: CDSSSDRGREKLFF. CDR3 nucleotides: TGTGACAGCAGTTCGGACAGGGGCCGGGAAAAACTGTTTTTT.